Listed below are T cell receptor beta chains from one sample, sequenced in a study of blood T cell repertoires in COVID-19. The assay was immunoSEQ multiplex PCR, and TCRdb's table has in-frame clones only and misses some. This sample has around 120,000 clones, with about 83% found just once. The sequenced material came from peripheral blood. All receptors come from a man aged 80 or over with active or convalescent COVID-19. Each CDR3 is given with its conserved first and last residue. Each record gives: J gene, V gene, D gene, clone size, CDR3 DNA, CDR3 protein. A D gene is named only where the DNA matches it firmly. A clone size is listed for some rows: how often the clone was seen (once, few, many), or a class if it is expanded.

TRBJ2-1 | TRBV27 | - | few | TGTGCCAGCAGGAGACAGACCTCCTACAATGAGCAGTTCTTC | CASRRQTSYNEQFF
TRBJ1-2 | TRBV6-5 | TRBD1 | - | TGTGCCAGCACTTCGACAGGGGAGGCCTATGGCTACACCTTC | CASTSTGEAYGYTF
TRBJ1-1 | TRBV19 | TRBD1 | - | TGTGCCAGTAGAGACAGGGGGAGGAGGGACACTGAAGCTTTCTTT | CASRDRGRRDTEAFF
TRBJ1-3 | TRBV7-9 | - | - | TGTGCCGTGTACTCTGGAAACACCATATATTTT | CAVYSGNTIYF
TRBJ2-7 | TRBV7-2 | - | - | TGTGCCAGCAGCTTAGCCCCGGGGGTGTACGAGCAGTACTTC | CASSLAPGVYEQYF
TRBJ2-5 | TRBV12-5 | TRBD2 | once | TGTGCTAGTGGTTTGGGACTAGCGGGTGAGACCCAGTACTTC | CASGLGLAGETQYF
TRBJ1-3 | TRBV5-6 | - | - | TGTGCCAGCAGCGTGACAGCTGGAAACACCATATATTTT | CASSVTAGNTIYF
TRBJ1-2 | TRBV14 | TRBD1 | - | TGTGCCAGCAGCCAAGATCCCGGGACAGGGTCCACCTTC | CASSQDPGTGSTF
TRBJ1-2 | TRBV9 | - | - | TGTGCCAGCAGCGCCCACGGCTATGGCTACACCTTC | CASSAHGYGYTF
TRBJ2-7 | TRBV12-5 | - | once | TGTGCTAGTGGTGGAGCCAGGGTAAACGAGCAGTACTTC | CASGGARVNEQYF
TRBJ2-7 | TRBV7-6 | - | - | TGTGCCAGCACCTATATGAGGGGAGGTGAGCAGTACTTC | CASTYMRGGEQYF
TRBJ2-2 | TRBV5-4 | TRBD1 | - | TGTGCCAGCAGCTCTGCGACAGGGTGGGTCACCGGGGAGCTGTTTTTT | CASSSATGWVTGELFF
TRBJ2-5 | TRBV23-1 | TRBD1 | - | TGCGCCAGCAGTCAAAGGACAGGGTTCCAAGAGACCCAGTACTTC | CASSQRTGFQETQYF
TRBJ1-1 | TRBV18 | - | - | TGTGCCAGCTCACCAGACAGGAGGCGGGAAGCTTTCTTT | CASSPDRRREAFF
TRBJ2-3 | TRBV28 | - | few | TGTGCCAGCAGTCAAGGGACTCGGCCCGATGGGCAGTATTTT | CASSQGTRPDGQYF
TRBJ1-4 | TRBV5-1 | TRBD1 | - | TGCGCCAGCAGCTTGGCCGGGACAGGTGGTGAAAAACTGTTTTTT | CASSLAGTGGEKLFF
TRBJ2-1 | TRBV6-2/TRBV6-3 | TRBD2 | - | TGTGCCAGCAGTTACCCCAGCGGGGGGGCCTTTGAGCAGTTCTTC | CASSYPSGGAFEQFF
TRBJ2-2 | TRBV7-8 | - | - | TGTGCCAGCAGCTTAGCTCCACAGGGTTCGAACACCGGGGAGCTGTTTTTT | CASSLAPQGSNTGELFF
TRBJ2-2 | TRBV19 | - | - | TGTGCCAGTAGTATTAAGGACAGAAATACCGGGGAGCTGTTTTTT | CASSIKDRNTGELFF
TRBJ1-5 | TRBV5-6 | - | - | TGTGCCAGCAGCTTGTCAGGAACAGCCCGCAATCAGCCCCAGCATTTT | CASSLSGTARNQPQHF
TRBJ2-7 | TRBV27 | - | few | TGTGCCAGCAGTCTCGACCCGGGGACACTCTCCTACGAGCAGTACTTC | CASSLDPGTLSYEQYF
TRBJ1-2 | TRBV28 | TRBD1 | - | TGTGCCAGCAGTTCGGGACAGGGGTACTATGGCTACACCTTC | CASSSGQGYYGYTF
TRBJ1-2 | TRBV6-6 | - | once | TGTGCCAGCAGTTCGACAGACAATTCTAACTATGGCTACACCTTC | CASSSTDNSNYGYTF
TRBJ2-3 | TRBV4-2 | - | - | TGTGCCAGCAGCCAAGAATTCCTGAGCACAGATACGCAGTATTTT | CASSQEFLSTDTQYF
TRBJ2-5 | TRBV7-2 | - | once | TGTGCCAGCAGCTTAGAGGTGGGGCGAATCATAGAGACCCAGTACTTC | CASSLEVGRIIETQYF
TRBJ2-7 | TRBV6-6 | TRBD2 | once | TGTGCCAGCAGGAGTACAGCGGGGCTAAGCTCCTACGAGCAGTACTTC | CASRSTAGLSSYEQYF
TRBJ1-2 | TRBV18 | - | - | TGTGCCAGCTCACCAGGGTATGGGGCCCACAACTATGGCTACACCTTC | CASSPGYGAHNYGYTF
TRBJ2-2 | TRBV30 | - | once | TGTGCCTGGAGTGTCGTCTATACGAACACCGGGGAGCTGTTTTTT | CAWSVVYTNTGELFF
TRBJ2-1 | TRBV4-3 | - | - | TGCGCCAGCAGCCTTAGGGGTGGTGAGCAGTTCTTC | CASSLRGGEQFF
TRBJ1-2 | TRBV12-5 | - | - | TGTGCTAGTGGTTTGGCCCCGGTACTGTATGGCTACACCTTC | CASGLAPVLYGYTF
TRBJ2-3 | TRBV4-2 | - | - | TGTGCCAGCAGCCAAGCGGGGGGCCCTTACACAGATACGCAGTATTTT | CASSQAGGPYTDTQYF
TRBJ2-4 | TRBV5-1 | - | - | TGCGCCAGCAGCTTGGGTGGGGCTCAAAACATTCAGTACTTC | CASSLGGAQNIQYF
TRBJ1-1 | TRBV6-5 | - | - | TGTGCCAGCATGGACACCCCGAACACTGAAGCTTTCTTT | CASMDTPNTEAFF
TRBJ2-3 | TRBV6-2/TRBV6-3 | TRBD2 | - | TGTGCCAGCAGTTACCCAGGACTAGCGGGGGGGCGATTGTCCACAGATACGCAGTATTTT | CASSYPGLAGGRLSTDTQYF